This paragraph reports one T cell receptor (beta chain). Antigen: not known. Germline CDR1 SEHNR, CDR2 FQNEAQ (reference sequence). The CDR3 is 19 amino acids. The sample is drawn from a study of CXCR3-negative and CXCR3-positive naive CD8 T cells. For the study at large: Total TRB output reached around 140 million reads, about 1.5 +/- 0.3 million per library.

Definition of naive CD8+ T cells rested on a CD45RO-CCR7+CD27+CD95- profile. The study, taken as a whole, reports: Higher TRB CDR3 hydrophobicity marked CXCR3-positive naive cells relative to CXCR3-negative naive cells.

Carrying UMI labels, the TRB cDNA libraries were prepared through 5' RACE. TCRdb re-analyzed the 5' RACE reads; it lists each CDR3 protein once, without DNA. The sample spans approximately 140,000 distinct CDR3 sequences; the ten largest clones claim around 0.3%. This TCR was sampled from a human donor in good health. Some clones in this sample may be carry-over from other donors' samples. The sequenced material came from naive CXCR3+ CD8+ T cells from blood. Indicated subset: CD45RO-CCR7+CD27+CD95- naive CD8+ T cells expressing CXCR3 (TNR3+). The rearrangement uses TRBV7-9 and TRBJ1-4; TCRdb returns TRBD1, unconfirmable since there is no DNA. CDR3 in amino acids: CASSLLRITGGVTNEKLFF.